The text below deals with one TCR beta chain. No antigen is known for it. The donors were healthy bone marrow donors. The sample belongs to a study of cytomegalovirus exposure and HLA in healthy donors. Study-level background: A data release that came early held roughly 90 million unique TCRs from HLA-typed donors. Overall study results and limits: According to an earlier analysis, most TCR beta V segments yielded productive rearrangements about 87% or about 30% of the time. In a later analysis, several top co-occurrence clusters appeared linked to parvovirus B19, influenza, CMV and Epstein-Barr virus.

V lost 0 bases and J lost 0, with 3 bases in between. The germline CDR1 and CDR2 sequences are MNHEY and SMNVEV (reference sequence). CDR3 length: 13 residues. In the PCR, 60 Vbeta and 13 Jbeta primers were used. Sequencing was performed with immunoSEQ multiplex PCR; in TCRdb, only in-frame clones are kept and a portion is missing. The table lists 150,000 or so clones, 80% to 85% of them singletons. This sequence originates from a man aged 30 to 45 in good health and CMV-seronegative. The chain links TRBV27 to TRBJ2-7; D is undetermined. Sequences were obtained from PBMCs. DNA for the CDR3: TGTGCCAGCAGTTTATCACTCTCCTACGAGCAGTACTTC. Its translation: CASSLSLSYEQYF.